This T cell receptor (beta chain) emerged from a study of human T cells and chemical hapten exposure. Time point in this sample: pre-sensitization, week 0. Indicated treatment: therapeutic diphenylcyclopropenone sensitization with weekly scalp DPC. This clonotype was seen more than once but under ten times. Germline CDR1 SQVTM, CDR2 ANQGSEA. The CDR3 has 15 amino acids. The ends were cut back, 7 bases at V and 2 bases at J, with 18 bases in the middle. The library tagged each cDNA molecule with unique molecular identifiers. TCRdb redid the calling of the RACE reads with MiXCR, one entry per CDR3 protein. This sample has 200,000 to 300,000 distinct CDR3 sequences, with 7% to 10% found just once.

The V call is TRBV29-1, the J call TRBJ2-1; D is perhaps TRBD1 (5 bases). The sequence derives from a woman aged 35 to 49 with alopecia areata. Some clones in this sample may be carry-over from other donors' samples. The sample was whole blood, taken in connection with sensitization to the hapten diphenylcyclopropenone (DPC). The CDR3 bases are TGCAGCGCTCGTATTGGGGCGGACCCCTACAATGAGCAGTTCTTC. It specifies CSARIGADPYNEQFF.